The 21 T cell receptor beta chains below all came from one sample that was sequenced in a study of PD-1 blockade in classical Hodgkin lymphoma. The assay was immunoSEQ multiplex PCR, and TCRdb's table has in-frame clones only and misses some. The table lists about 94,000 clones, about 88% of them singletons. After autologous stem cell transplantation all patients relapsed, and prior brentuximab vedotin exposure differed between cohorts. Source: peripheral blood mononuclear cells (PBMCs), taken before the second cycle of nivolumab. These receptors were obtained from a human donor with classical Hodgkin lymphoma.

The chain carries TRBV19 and TRBJ2-2; 8 bases agree with TRBD2. The CDR3 is 14 amino acids. J was trimmed by 0 bases and V by 6 bases; bases with no gene match: 0. Germline V gene sequence: CDR1 LNHDA, CDR2 SQIVND (reference sequence). CDR3 residues: CASRLAANTGELFF. For the CDR3, the DNA is TGTGCCAGTAGACTAGCGGCGAACACCGGGGAGCTGTTTTTT.

The genes are TRBV27 and TRBJ2-1; weak D call: TRBD2 (7 bases). Trimming took 3 bases from V and 6 from J, leaving 15 bases between them. The germline gives CDR1 MNHEY, CDR2 SMNVEV (reference sequence). There are 15 residues in the CDR3. CDR3 sequence reads: CASSLWAGASNEQFF. The CDR3 DNA follows: TGTGCCAGCAGTTTGTGGGCGGGGGCTAGCAATGAGCAGTTCTTC.

The V and J genes are TRBV2 and TRBJ2-6, with 10 bases that match TRBD1. CDR1 is SNHLY and CDR2 is FYNNEI in the germline V gene. CDR3 length equals 16 residues. The V and J ends lost 5 bases and 1 base, in that order; junction bases with no gene match: 2. The CDR3 DNA reads TGTGCCAGCAGTCGGGACAGGGGTTCTGGGGCCAACGTCCTGACTTTC. Translating gives CASSRDRGSGANVLTF.

The chain combines TRBV29-1 with TRBJ1-1; D ambiguous. This CDR3 spans 13 amino acids. The germline CDR1 and CDR2 sequences are SQVTM and ANQGSEA. The V end lost 4 bases, the J end lost 2 bases, and 11 bases lay between the germline ends. As DNA, the CDR3 is TGCAGCGTTGTTTGGGTTCTAAACACTGAAGCTTTCTTT. Translating it yields CSVVWVLNTEAFF.

This chain joins TRBV14 and TRBJ1-3; D unclear. Trimming took off 2 bases at V and 3 bases at J, with 2 bases between the two ends. Germline assignment: CDR1 SGHDN and CDR2 FVKESK. The CDR3 contains 12 residues. The CDR3 protein is CASSQFGNTIYF. DNA of the CDR3: TGTGCCAGCAGCCAATTTGGAAACACCATATATTTT.

V is TRBV6-1 and J is TRBJ2-3, with D maybe TRBD2 (6 bases). Germline values: CDR1 MNHNS, CDR2 SASEGT. Trimming removed 2 bases from V and 3 bases from J, with 12 bases in between. The CDR3 has 15 amino acids. Here the CDR3 reads CASSEPGLKTDTQYF. The CDR3 DNA sequence: TGTGCCAGCAGTGAACCGGGACTTAAGACAGATACGCAGTATTTT.

The chain employs TRBV27 and TRBJ2-1, with TRBD2 matching 15 bases. Per germline, CDR1 MNHEY and CDR2 SMNVEV (reference sequence). The V segment lost 6 bases and the J segment 6 bases; nucleotides outside the gene matches: 21. CDR3 length: 21 amino acids. CDR3 protein: CASRPITGTSGGKRGGNEQFF. CDR3 DNA sequence: TGTGCCAGCAGACCTATAACCGGGACTAGCGGGGGGAAGAGAGGAGGCAATGAGCAGTTCTTC.

This sequence joins TRBV11-2 and TRBJ2-3; 8 bases line up with TRBD1. CDR1 is SGHAT, CDR2 FQNNGV, per germline. Trimming cost V 4 bases and J 3 bases; bases outside gene matches: 9. This CDR3 comprises 16 residues. Here the CDR3 reads CASSSPRQGRTDTQYF. The DNA of the CDR3 is TGTGCCAGCAGCTCCCCTCGACAGGGGCGAACAGATACGCAGTATTTT.

The chain recombines TRBV28 with TRBJ2-5; D is possibly TRBD2 (6 bases). Germline V gene lookup returns CDR1 MDHEN and CDR2 SYDVKM. V lost 1 base and J 5 bases, leaving 17 bases between the germline ends. The CDR3 is made up of 16 amino acids. The CDR3 nucleotides are TGTGCCAGCAGTTTATTACGGGACTCGCACCCCGAGACCCAGTACTTC. The encoded protein is CASSLLRDSHPETQYF. Filled out from reference TRBV28 and TRBJ2-5, the complete variable domain reads DVKVTQSSRYLVKRTGEKVFLECVQDMDHENMFWYRQDPGLGLRLIYFSYDVKMKEKGDIPEGYSVSREKKERFSLILESASTNQTSMYLCASSLLRDSHPETQYFGPGTRLLVL.

The chain has TRBV2 and TRBJ2-1; tentatively, D is TRBD1 (6 bases). Germline loops: CDR1 SNHLY, CDR2 FYNNEI. The germline V and J ends were trimmed by 5 bases and 3 bases, with 11 bases remaining between them. This CDR3 has 14 residues. The CDR3 here is CASSRTANYNEQFF. The CDR3, as DNA: TGTGCCAGCAGTCGGACAGCAAACTACAATGAGCAGTTCTTC.

This chain links TRBV4-2 with TRBJ2-7, with D perhaps matching TRBD2 (5 bases). CDR1 is LGHNA and CDR2 is YNFKEQ in the germline V gene. This CDR3 spans 14 amino acids. Trimming removed 0 bases at V and 0 bases at J, with 6 bases between. This CDR3 is CASSQDAGSYEQYF. In DNA form, the CDR3 reads TGTGCCAGCAGCCAAGACGCGGGCTCCTACGAGCAGTACTTC.

This chain links TRBV19 with TRBJ2-7; the match to TRBD1 covers 9 bases. The CDR3 extends over 15 amino acids. Germline V gene lookup returns CDR1 LNHDA and CDR2 SQIVND (reference sequence). V lost 7 bases and J lost 1; bases outside the gene matches: 8. The CDR3 loop reads CASKSRGQGSYEQYF. As DNA, the CDR3 is TGTGCCAGTAAATCAAGGGGACAGGGATCCTACGAGCAGTACTTC.

This clone was counted a few times. The CDR3 reads CASSSGNTEAFF. CDR3 nucleotide sequence: TGTGCCAGCAGTTCGGGGAACACTGAAGCTTTCTTT. The chain carries TRBV6-6 and TRBJ1-1; the D is unclear. CDR1 and CDR2 (germline): MNHNY, SVGAGI (reference sequence). Trimming stripped 4 bases from V and 1 base from J, with 4 bases between. The CDR3 is 12 residues long.

The chain carries TRBV7-9 and TRBJ2-2; D gene unclear. V shed 5 bases and J shed 0 bases, with 19 bases lying between them. Germline lookup yields CDR1 SEHNR and CDR2 FQNEAQ (reference sequence). This CDR3 is 18 amino acids long. CDR3: CASSPSALEISNTGELFF. The CDR3 DNA reads TGTGCCAGCAGCCCCTCTGCTCTGGAGATCTCGAACACCGGGGAGCTGTTTTTT. Full variable domain (missing parts from reference TRBV7-9 and TRBJ2-2): DTGVSQNPRHKITKRGQNVTFRCDPISEHNRLYWYRQTLGQGPEFLTYFQNEAQLEKSRLLSDRFSAERPKGSFSTLEIQRTEQGDSAMYLCASSPSALEISNTGELFFGEGSRLTVL.

This chain uses TRBV28 with TRBJ1-1; no firm D call. This CDR3 region has 14 residues. V was shortened by 5 bases and J by 4 bases, with 14 bases between the two germline ends. The germline gives CDR1 MDHEN, CDR2 SYDVKM. CDR3 DNA: TGTGCCAGCAGTCTCCAAAGAGTGGGCACTGAAGCTTTCTTT. This encodes CASSLQRVGTEAFF.

The J gene is TRBJ1-2, the V gene TRBV11-2; D is unclear. Germline assignment: CDR1 SGHAT and CDR2 FQNNGV. The CDR3 sequence is 13 residues long. Trimming stripped 3 bases from V and 5 bases from J, with 10 bases between. CDR3 loop: CASSFSESYGYTF. In DNA form, the CDR3 reads TGTGCCAGCAGCTTTTCGGAGAGTTATGGCTACACCTTC.

The chain recombines TRBV28 with TRBJ2-1; unclear D gene. V was clipped by 6 bases and J by 6 bases, with 15 bases between them. The CDR3 contains 14 residues. Per germline, CDR1 MDHEN and CDR2 SYDVKM. Here the CDR3 reads CASSPPVRSNEQFF. CDR3 coding DNA: TGTGCCAGCAGCCCACCCGTTAGGAGCAATGAGCAGTTCTTC.

The V gene is TRBV28, the J gene TRBJ1-1, with TRBD1 matching 7 bases. V lost 2 bases and J lost 1; bases outside the gene matches: 1. The CDR3 has 14 amino acids. Looked up from germline, CDR1 is MDHEN and CDR2 is SYDVKM. The CDR3, as DNA: TGTGCCAGCAGTTTAGGGACAGCGAACACTGAAGCTTTCTTT. Residues: CASSLGTANTEAFF.

This clone was seen once. The CDR3 here is CASSVDSGGSYNEQFF. DNA of the CDR3: TGTGCCAGCAGCGTAGATTCTGGGGGCTCCTACAATGAGCAGTTCTTC. The rearrangement uses TRBV9 and TRBJ2-1; D tentatively fits TRBD1 or TRBD2 (5 bases each). Germline assignment: CDR1 SGDLS and CDR2 YYNGEE. CDR3 size: 16 residues. Trimming removed 0 bases at V and 0 bases at J, with 10 bases between.

A single count supports this clone. This sequence joins TRBV4-1 and TRBJ2-1; 11 positions match TRBD1. This CDR3 is 16 amino acids long. CDR1 is MGHRA and CDR2 is YSYEKL in the germline V gene. The junction had 1 base not matched to a gene; V was cut back by 0 bases and J by 3 bases. The CDR3 reads CASSQEGQGGYNEQFF. As DNA, the CDR3 is TGCGCCAGCAGCCAAGAGGGACAGGGGGGCTACAATGAGCAGTTCTTC.

The chain has TRBV9 and TRBJ1-1; D is ambiguous. CDR3 size: 13 residues. Trimming took 1 base from V and 2 from J, leaving 6 bases between them. Germline CDR1 reads SGDLS; CDR2 reads YYNGEE. The chain's CDR3 is CASSVRPNTEAFF. CDR3 sequence (DNA): TGTGCCAGCAGCGTACGACCAAACACTGAAGCTTTCTTT.